These 30 T cell receptor beta chains were all obtained from the same sample, sequenced in a study of T cell responses to AZD1222 COVID-19 vaccine. Measured with immunoSEQ multiplex PCR; TCRdb has only the in-frame clones, and not every one. The data hold 110,000 to 150,000 clones, with 89% observed a single time. The material sequenced was peripheral blood, taken on day 0 of AZD1222 vaccination. All receptors derive from an adult in good health.

A single count supports this clone. The DNA of the CDR3 is TGTGCCAGCAGTGGCCGGGACGTGGATAACTATGGCTACACCTTC. Residues: CASSGRDVDNYGYTF. The chain uses TRBV2 and TRBJ1-2; TRBD1 is a possible D gene (5 bases). Looked up from germline, CDR1 is SNHLY and CDR2 is FYNNEI. V was shortened by 4 bases and J by 1 base, with 13 bases between the two germline ends. This CDR3 has 15 residues.

Only one count was recorded for this clone. The CDR3 protein is CASSGLNSGANVLTF. CDR3 DNA: TGTGCCAGTAGTGGCTTAAATTCTGGGGCCAACGTCCTGACTTTC. The rearrangement links TRBV19 to TRBJ2-6; D not certain. Per germline, CDR1 LNHDA and CDR2 SQIVND (reference sequence). V was clipped by 5 bases and J by 1 base, with 9 bases between them. This CDR3 has 15 residues.

V is TRBV5-1 and J is TRBJ1-4, with unresolved D. The V gene's germline CDR1 is SGHRS and CDR2 YFSETQ. This CDR3 region has 16 residues. V lost 0 bases to trimming and J lost 4 bases, with 13 bases between them. In DNA form, the CDR3 reads TGCGCCAGCAGCTTGGCCAGTAGGAGAGGTAATGAAAAACTGTTTTTT. Translated: CASSLASRRGNEKLFF. Full variable domain (remainder filled in from reference TRBV5-1 and TRBJ1-4): KAGVTQTPRYLIKTRGQQVTLSCSPISGHRSVSWYQQTPGQGLQFLFEYFSETQRNKGNFPGRFSGRQFSNSRSEMNVSTLELGDSALYLCASSLASRRGNEKLFFGSGTQLSVL.

The V and J genes are TRBV28 and TRBJ1-2; D is ambiguous. V lost 2 bases, J lost 5 bases, and 3 bases lay in between. Germline V gene lookup returns CDR1 MDHEN and CDR2 SYDVKM. The length of the CDR3 is 11 residues. The CDR3 reads CASSLKYGYTF. The CDR3 DNA is TGTGCCAGCAGTTTAAAGTATGGCTACACCTTC.

The chain couples TRBV11-3 to TRBJ2-2; D unresolved. Trimming took off 2 bases at V and 7 bases at J, with 11 bases between the two ends. This CDR3 region has 14 residues. Germline lookup yields CDR1 SGHNT and CDR2 YENEEA. The CDR3 DNA is TGTGCCAGCAGCTTAAGCCGGGCAAGCGGGGAGCTGTTTTTT. It yields the protein CASSLSRASGELFF.

V is TRBV28 and J is TRBJ2-1; 7 bases are shared with TRBD2. Trimming cost V 4 bases and J 7 bases; bases outside gene matches: 16. The CDR3 has 17 amino acids. CDR1 is MDHEN and CDR2 is SYDVKM in the germline V gene. Here the CDR3 reads CASSSPPGTPGGNEQFF. DNA of the CDR3: TGTGCCAGCAGTTCCCCCCCCGGGACTCCCGGGGGGAATGAGCAGTTCTTC.

A few counts support this clone. This chain uses TRBV27 with TRBJ2-7; TRBD1 matches 7 bases. Trimming cost V 3 bases and J 2 bases; bases outside gene matches: 1. The CDR3 runs to 13 residues. In germline, CDR1 is MNHEY, CDR2 SMNVEV (reference sequence). The CDR3 reads CASSFGQAYEQYF. The CDR3 region has the DNA TGTGCCAGCAGTTTTGGACAGGCCTACGAGCAGTACTTC.

The chain links TRBV11-1 to TRBJ1-1; D remains ambiguous. The germline V gene has CDR1 SGHAT and CDR2 FQDESV (reference sequence). This CDR3 region has 13 residues. V shed 4 bases and J shed 9 bases, with 15 bases lying between them. CDR3 in DNA: TGTGCCAGCAGCTCGGCTATGGCTTCGAAAGCTTTCTTT. Translation: CASSSAMASKAFF.

This clone has just a few counts. This chain uses TRBV7-9 with TRBJ1-2; the D gene is possibly TRBD1 (5 bases). Between the trimmed V and J ends, which lost 2 bases and 5 bases, there was a span of 15 bases. This CDR3 comprises 15 residues. In germline, CDR1 is SEHNR, CDR2 FQNEAQ (reference sequence). Written as DNA, the CDR3 is TGTGCCAGCAGCTTATATCCCCGGGGCGGTTATGGCTACACCTTC. It codes for CASSLYPRGGYGYTF. The complete variable domain, with remaining parts taken from reference TRBV7-9 and TRBJ1-2, reads DTGVSQNPRHKITKRGQNVTFRCDPISEHNRLYWYRQTLGQGPEFLTYFQNEAQLEKSRLLSDRFSAERPKGSFSTLEIQRTEQGDSAMYLCASSLYPRGGYGYTFGSGTRLTVV.

The rearrangement uses TRBV20-1 and TRBJ2-5, with D possibly matching TRBD1 (5 bases). V was pared by 3 bases and J by 2 bases, with 13 bases between. The CDR3 covers 14 residues. The germline V gene has CDR1 DFQATT and CDR2 SNEGSKA (reference sequence). The CDR3 here is CSASKQGRQETQYF. The CDR3, as DNA: TGCAGTGCTAGTAAGCAGGGTCGGCAAGAGACCCAGTACTTC.

This chain links TRBV2 with TRBJ1-6, with D hard to call. This CDR3 is built from 13 residues. Trimming left V 8 bases short and J 7 bases short, with 12 bases between. Germline CDR1 and CDR2: SNHLY and FYNNEI. The CDR3, as DNA: TGTGCCAGCCAAGGCTTGGGGAATTCACCCCTCCACTTT. This translates into CASQGLGNSPLHF.

This clone has just one count. The chain has TRBV18 and TRBJ2-1; no definite D call. Germline CDR1 and CDR2: KGHSH and LQKENI. The CDR3 totals 15 residues. With 2 bases removed from V and 5 bases from J, the gap between germline ends came to 13 bases. The chain's CDR3 is CASSPKGQSNNEQFF. CDR3 DNA sequence: TGTGCCAGCTCACCAAAAGGGCAGTCCAACAATGAGCAGTTCTTC. Filled out from reference TRBV18 and TRBJ2-1, the complete variable domain reads NAGVMQNPRHLVRRRGQEARLRCSPMKGHSHVYWYRQLPEEGLKFMVYLQKENIIDESGMPKERFSAEFPKEGPSILRIQQVVRGDSAAYFCASSPKGQSNNEQFFGPGTRLTVL.

Note on this clone: This same CDR3 is encoded by further DNA sequences in the sample. The rearrangement joins TRBV5-1 to TRBJ1-1; D is undetermined. Germline V gene sequence: CDR1 SGHRS, CDR2 YFSETQ. The V gene lost 5 bases and the J gene lost 0 bases, with 8 bases spanning the gap. The CDR3 totals 13 residues. CDR3 sequence reads: CASRGRLNTEAFF. DNA for the CDR3: TGCGCCAGCAGAGGGAGACTGAACACTGAAGCTTTCTTT.

The V call is TRBV2, the J call TRBJ2-5, with a weak D call TRBD2 (7 bases). This CDR3 comprises 14 residues. Germline lookup yields CDR1 SNHLY and CDR2 FYNNEI. Trimming removed 5 bases at V and 1 base at J, with 11 bases between. The CDR3 DNA reads TGTGCCAGCAGTCAAAGGGGGGGCCAAGAGACCCAGTACTTC. It codes for CASSQRGGQETQYF.

The chain uses TRBV25-1 and TRBJ1-1; D is unclear. The germline V gene has CDR1 MGHDK and CDR2 SYGVNS. The ends were cut back, 6 bases at V and 4 bases at J, with 6 bases in the middle. CDR3 length: 11 residues. CDR3 sequence (DNA): TGTGCCAGCAGGGTGGGCACTGAAGCTTTCTTT. It translates to CASRVGTEAFF.

This clone was found once. The CDR3 sequence is CASSGSSYNEQFF. In nucleotides, the CDR3 is TGTGCCAGCTCCGGGAGCTCCTACAATGAGCAGTTCTTC. The chain combines TRBV27 with TRBJ2-1; D is possibly TRBD2 (6 bases). CDR3 size: 13 residues. With 8 bases removed from V and 0 bases from J, the gap between germline ends came to 8 bases. The germline CDR1 and CDR2 sequences are MNHEY and SMNVEV (reference sequence).

J is TRBJ2-1 and V is TRBV5-1; 10 bases fit TRBD2. Unmatched junction bases numbered 11, after V lost 4 bases and J lost 7 bases. This CDR3 region has 16 residues. Per the germline V gene, CDR1 is SGHRS and CDR2 is YFSETQ. CDR3 sequence (DNA): TGCGCCAGCAGCACCGACGCTAGCGGGGGATGGAATGAGCAGTTCTTC. This sequence encodes CASSTDASGGWNEQFF.

The V call is TRBV5-1, the J call TRBJ2-4; 7 nucleotides align to TRBD1. CDR1 and CDR2 (germline): SGHRS, YFSETQ. The CDR3 covers 14 residues. The ends lost 4 bases at V and 6 bases at J; junction bases unmatched: 7. CDR3 DNA sequence: TGCGCCAGCAGCCCTACTCAGGGGGTAAACATTCAGTACTTC. Protein product: CASSPTQGVNIQYF.

The chain recombines TRBV3-1 (or the pseudogene TRBV3-2) with TRBJ1-2; D is unresolved. The V end lost 1 base, the J end lost 3 bases, and 3 bases lay between the germline ends. The CDR3 runs to 12 residues. Germline-derived CDR1 and CDR2 are LGHDT and YNNKEL (reference sequence). CDR3 DNA sequence: TGTGCCAGCAGCCAAGTAGACTATGGCTACACCTTC. Its protein is CASSQVDYGYTF.

The chain uses TRBV5-5 and TRBJ1-1, with 8 bases matching TRBD1. CDR3 length: 14 amino acids. Germline trimming cut 5 bases from V and 1 base from J; bases unmatched to any gene: 4. Germline V gene sequence: CDR1 SGHKS, CDR2 YYEKEE (reference sequence). The CDR3 reads CASSGQGWNTEAFF. The CDR3, as DNA: TGTGCCAGCAGTGGACAGGGATGGAACACTGAAGCTTTCTTT.

V and J are TRBV18 and TRBJ1-5; perhaps TRBD1 as D (5 bases). The CDR3 is made up of 17 amino acids. Germline CDR1 reads KGHSH; CDR2 reads LQKENI. Trimming cost V 6 bases and J 5 bases, with 23 bases left between them. CDR3 residues: CASSSLRRRGADQPQHF. The CDR3 nucleotides are TGTGCCAGCTCGTCCCTTAGAAGGAGGGGCGCGGATCAGCCCCAGCATTTT.

CDR3 sequence (DNA): TGTGCCAGCAGTCCCGGGCCAGTCTGGAATGAGCAGTTCTTC. This gives the protein CASSPGPVWNEQFF. The rearrangement uses TRBV28 and TRBJ2-1; D uncertain. Trimming stripped 5 bases from V and 7 bases from J, with 15 bases between. This CDR3 spans 14 amino acids. Germline V gives CDR1 MDHEN, CDR2 SYDVKM.

The V call is TRBV27, the J call TRBJ1-2; tentative D call: TRBD1 (5 bases). Germline CDR1 MNHEY, CDR2 SMNVEV (reference sequence). The CDR3 sequence is 16 residues long. Trimming took off 2 bases at V and 5 bases at J, with 18 bases between the two ends. The CDR3 sequence is CASSLGGQGPIYGYTF. CDR3 DNA sequence: TGTGCCAGCAGTTTAGGAGGACAAGGCCCCATATATGGCTACACCTTC.

The rearrangement joins TRBV27 to TRBJ2-5, with TRBD1 identical over 8 bases. J gave up 2 bases and V 6 bases, and 5 bases lay outside the gene matches. The germline gives CDR1 MNHEY, CDR2 SMNVEV (reference sequence). CDR3 length: 14 amino acids. The CDR3 coding sequence is TGTGCCAGCAGATCTCGGGACAGGCAAGAGACCCAGTACTTC. Translated: CASRSRDRQETQYF.

The chain uses TRBV15 and TRBJ2-5; TRBD1 matches at 10 bases. CDR1 is LNHNV and CDR2 is YYDKDF in the germline V gene (reference sequence). The CDR3 totals 16 residues. Trimming cost V 1 base and J 3 bases; bases outside gene matches: 5. The CDR3 region is CATSRGFGTGEETQYF. CDR3 coding DNA: TGTGCCACCAGCAGAGGGTTCGGGACAGGGGAAGAGACCCAGTACTTC.

This rearrangement joins TRBV5-1 to TRBJ2-7; 8 nucleotides match TRBD2. V lost 4 bases and J lost 4; bases outside the gene matches: 10. This CDR3 region has 15 residues. The germline V gene encodes CDR1 SGHRS and CDR2 YFSETQ. The chain's CDR3 is CASSALAGPDYEQYF. The DNA for the CDR3 is TGCGCCAGCAGCGCATTAGCGGGGCCCGATTACGAGCAGTACTTC.

The chain joins TRBV11-3 to TRBJ2-1, with D perhaps matching TRBD1 (5 bases). The CDR3 sequence is 12 residues long. V gave up 3 bases and J gave up 10 bases, with 10 bases separating them. The germline gives CDR1 SGHNT, CDR2 YENEEA. CDR3 DNA sequence: TGTGCCAGCAGCTTCTTTGGGGCAGAGCAGTTCTTC. It translates to CASSFFGAEQFF. Supplemented by reference TRBV11-3 and TRBJ2-1, the full variable domain reads EAGVVQSPRYKIIEKKQPVAFWCNPISGHNTLYWYLQNLGQGPELLIRYENEEAVDDSQLPKDRFSAERLKGVDSTLKIQPAELGDSAVYLCASSFFGAEQFFGPGTRLTVL.

This sequence joins TRBV2 and TRBJ1-2; D is ambiguous. In germline, CDR1 is SNHLY, CDR2 FYNNEI. The length of the CDR3 is 15 residues. V lost 3 bases to trimming and J lost 2 bases, with 13 bases between them. The DNA for the CDR3 is TGTGCCAGCAGTGACAACCCGACCCCAAACTATGGCTACACCTTC. Protein product: CASSDNPTPNYGYTF. Based on the CDR3 plus reference TRBV2 and TRBJ1-2, the full variable domain is EPEVTQTPSHQVTQMGQEVILRCVPISNHLYFYWYRQILGQKVEFLVSFYNNEISEKSEIFDDQFSVERPDGSNFTLKIRSTKLEDSAMYFCASSDNPTPNYGYTFGSGTRLTVV.

The chain couples TRBV3-1 (or the pseudogene TRBV3-2) to TRBJ1-2, with D maybe TRBD1 (5 bases). This CDR3 is 16 amino acids long. Trimming removed 0 bases at V and 4 bases at J, with 15 bases between. The V gene's germline CDR1 is LGHDT and CDR2 YNNKEL (reference sequence). The CDR3 bases are TGTGCCAGCAGCCAAGATGTGGCAGGGCTTACCTATGGCTACACCTTC. Residues: CASSQDVAGLTYGYTF.

The chain recombines TRBV13 with TRBJ1-6, with a possible D match to TRBD1 (5 bases). Trimming removed 4 bases from V and 8 bases from J, with 12 bases in between. Per the germline V gene, CDR1 is PRHDT and CDR2 is FYEKMQ (reference sequence). CDR3 size: 14 residues. CDR3 region: CASSSRDEDSPLHF. The CDR3 bases are TGTGCCAGCAGCTCCCGGGACGAGGATTCACCCCTCCACTTT.